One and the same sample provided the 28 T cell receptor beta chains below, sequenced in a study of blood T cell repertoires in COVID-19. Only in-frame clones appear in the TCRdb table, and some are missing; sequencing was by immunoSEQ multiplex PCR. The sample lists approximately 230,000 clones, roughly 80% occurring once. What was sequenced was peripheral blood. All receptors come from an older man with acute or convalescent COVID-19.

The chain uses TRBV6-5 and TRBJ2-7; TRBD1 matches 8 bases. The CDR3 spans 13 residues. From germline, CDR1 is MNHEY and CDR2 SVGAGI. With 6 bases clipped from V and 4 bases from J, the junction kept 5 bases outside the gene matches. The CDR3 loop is CASRWTGSYEQYF. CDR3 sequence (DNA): TGTGCCAGCAGATGGACAGGGTCTTACGAGCAGTACTTC.

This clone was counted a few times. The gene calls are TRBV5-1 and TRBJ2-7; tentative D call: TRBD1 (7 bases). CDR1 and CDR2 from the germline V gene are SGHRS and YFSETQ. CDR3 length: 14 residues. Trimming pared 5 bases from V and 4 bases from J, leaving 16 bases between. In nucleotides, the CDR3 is TGCGCCAGCAGAGCCCTCCAGGGGGGATACGAGCAGTACTTC. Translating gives CASRALQGGYEQYF.

CDR3 coding DNA: TGCGCCAGCAGCCTGACCCAGGACTACGAGCAGTACTTC. The encoded protein is CASSLTQDYEQYF. This chain joins TRBV5-1 and TRBJ2-7; D is uncertain. The CDR3 consists of 13 residues. CDR1 SGHRS and CDR2 YFSETQ come from the germline V gene. Trimming removed 4 bases at V and 3 bases at J, with 11 bases between.

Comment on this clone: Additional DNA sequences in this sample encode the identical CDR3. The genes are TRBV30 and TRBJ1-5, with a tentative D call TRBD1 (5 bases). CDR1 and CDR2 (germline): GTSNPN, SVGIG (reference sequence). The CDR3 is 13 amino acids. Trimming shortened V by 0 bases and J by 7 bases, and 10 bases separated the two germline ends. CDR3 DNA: TGTGCCTGGAGTGTGCAGGGTGGACAGCCCCAGCATTTT. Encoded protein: CAWSVQGGQPQHF.

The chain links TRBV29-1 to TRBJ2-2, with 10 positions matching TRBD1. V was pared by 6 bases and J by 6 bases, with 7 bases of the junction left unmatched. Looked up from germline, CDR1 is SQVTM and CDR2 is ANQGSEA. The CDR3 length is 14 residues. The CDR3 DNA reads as TGCAGCGTCCGCGGGACAGGGGACGCCGGGGAGCTGTTTTTT. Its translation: CSVRGTGDAGELFF.

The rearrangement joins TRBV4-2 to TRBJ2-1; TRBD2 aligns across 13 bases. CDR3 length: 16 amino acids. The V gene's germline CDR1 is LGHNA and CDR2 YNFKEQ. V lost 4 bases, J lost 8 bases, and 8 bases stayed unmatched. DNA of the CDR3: TGTGCCAGCAGCCGACTACTAGCGGGGGGGTCACATGAGCAGTTCTTC. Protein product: CASSRLLAGGSHEQFF.

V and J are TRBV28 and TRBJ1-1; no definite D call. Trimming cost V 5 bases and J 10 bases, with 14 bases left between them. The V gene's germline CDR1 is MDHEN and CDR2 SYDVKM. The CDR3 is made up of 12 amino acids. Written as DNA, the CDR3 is TGTGCCAGCAGTCTAACTAAGGAAGGAGCTTTCTTT. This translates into CASSLTKEGAFF.

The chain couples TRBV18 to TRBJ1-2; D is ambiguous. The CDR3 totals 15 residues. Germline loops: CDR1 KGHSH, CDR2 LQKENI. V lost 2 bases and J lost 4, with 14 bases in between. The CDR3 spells CASSPGQPGIYGYTF. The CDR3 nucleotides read TGTGCCAGCTCACCAGGGCAGCCCGGTATCTATGGCTACACCTTC.

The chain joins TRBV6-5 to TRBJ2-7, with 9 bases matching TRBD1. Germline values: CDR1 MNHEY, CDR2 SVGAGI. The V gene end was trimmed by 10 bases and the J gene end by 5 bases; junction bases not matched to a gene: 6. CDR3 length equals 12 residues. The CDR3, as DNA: TGTGCCACCGGGACAGGGTACGACGAGCAGTACTTC. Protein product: CATGTGYDEQYF.

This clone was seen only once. In DNA form, the CDR3 reads TGTGCCAGTAAGGGACAGGGGAAGGCCGGGGAGCTGTTTTTT. Encoded protein: CASKGQGKAGELFF. This chain connects TRBV19 to TRBJ2-2; 10 positions agree with TRBD1. The CDR3 is 14 amino acids. CDR1 and CDR2 (germline): LNHDA, SQIVND (reference sequence). V lost 7 bases to trimming and J lost 6 bases; unmatched junction nucleotides: 5.

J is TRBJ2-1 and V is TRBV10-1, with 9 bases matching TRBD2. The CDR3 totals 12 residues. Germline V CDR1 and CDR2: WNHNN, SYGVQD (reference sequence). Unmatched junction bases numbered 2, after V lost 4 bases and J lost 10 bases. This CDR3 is CASSGGGDEQFF. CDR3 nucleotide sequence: TGCGCCAGCAGTGGCGGGGGGGACGAGCAGTTCTTC.

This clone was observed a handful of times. The DNA of the CDR3 is TGTGCCAGTGGAATAGACACCAATCAGCCCCAGCATTTT. It is translated as CASGIDTNQPQHF. The rearrangement joins TRBV28 to TRBJ1-5; the D is unclear. The CDR3 totals 13 residues. Trimming left V 9 bases short and J 3 bases short, with 12 bases between. Looked up from germline, CDR1 is MDHEN and CDR2 is SYDVKM.

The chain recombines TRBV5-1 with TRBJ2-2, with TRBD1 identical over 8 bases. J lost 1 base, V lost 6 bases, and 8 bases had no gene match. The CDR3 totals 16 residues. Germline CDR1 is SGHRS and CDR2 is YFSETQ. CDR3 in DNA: TGCGCCAGCAACCCCGCCGGGACAGGGAACACCGGGGAGCTGTTTTTT. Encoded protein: CASNPAGTGNTGELFF.

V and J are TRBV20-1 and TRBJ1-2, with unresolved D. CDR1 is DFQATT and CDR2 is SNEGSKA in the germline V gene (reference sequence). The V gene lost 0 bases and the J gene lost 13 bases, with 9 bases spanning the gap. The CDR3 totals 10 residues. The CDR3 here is CSARDWEVTF. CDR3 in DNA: TGCAGTGCTAGAGATTGGGAGGTCACCTTC.

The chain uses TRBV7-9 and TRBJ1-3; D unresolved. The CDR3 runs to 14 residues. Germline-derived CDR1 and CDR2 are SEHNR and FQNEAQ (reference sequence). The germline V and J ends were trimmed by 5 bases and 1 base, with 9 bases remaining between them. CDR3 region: CASSVQVSGNTIYF. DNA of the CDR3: TGTGCCAGCAGCGTCCAGGTTTCTGGAAACACCATATATTTT.

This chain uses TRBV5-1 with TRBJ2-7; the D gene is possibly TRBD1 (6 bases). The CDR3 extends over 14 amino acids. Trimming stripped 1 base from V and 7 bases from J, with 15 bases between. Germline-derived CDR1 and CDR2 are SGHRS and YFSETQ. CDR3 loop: CASSLTGWDSEQYF. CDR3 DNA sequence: TGCGCCAGCAGCTTGACAGGGTGGGATTCGGAGCAGTACTTC.

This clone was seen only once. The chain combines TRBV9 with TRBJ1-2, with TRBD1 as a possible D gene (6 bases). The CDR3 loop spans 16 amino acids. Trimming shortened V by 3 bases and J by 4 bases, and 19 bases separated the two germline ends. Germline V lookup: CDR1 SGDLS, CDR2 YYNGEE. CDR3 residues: CASSARSSGHVYGYTF. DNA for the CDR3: TGTGCCAGCAGCGCACGATCTTCGGGACATGTCTATGGCTACACCTTC.

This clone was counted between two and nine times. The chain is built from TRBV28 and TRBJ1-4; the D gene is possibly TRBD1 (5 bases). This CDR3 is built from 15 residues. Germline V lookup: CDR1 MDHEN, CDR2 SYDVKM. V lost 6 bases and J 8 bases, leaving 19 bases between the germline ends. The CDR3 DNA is TGTGCCAGCAGGACCCCGGGGGTAGCGAAGGAAAAACTGTTTTTT. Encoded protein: CASRTPGVAKEKLFF.

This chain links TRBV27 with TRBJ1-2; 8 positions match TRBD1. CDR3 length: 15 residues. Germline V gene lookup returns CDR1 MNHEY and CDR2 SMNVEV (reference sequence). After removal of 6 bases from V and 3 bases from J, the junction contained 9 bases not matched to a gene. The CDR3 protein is CASRQQGVRDYGYTF. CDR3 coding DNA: TGTGCCAGCAGGCAACAGGGGGTAAGGGACTATGGCTACACCTTC.

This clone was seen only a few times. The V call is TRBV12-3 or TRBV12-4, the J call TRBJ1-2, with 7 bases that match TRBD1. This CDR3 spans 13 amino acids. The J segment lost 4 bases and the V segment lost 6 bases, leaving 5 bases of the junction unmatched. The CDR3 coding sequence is TGTGCCAGCAGCCCACAGGGGACCTATGGCTACACCTTC. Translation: CASSPQGTYGYTF.

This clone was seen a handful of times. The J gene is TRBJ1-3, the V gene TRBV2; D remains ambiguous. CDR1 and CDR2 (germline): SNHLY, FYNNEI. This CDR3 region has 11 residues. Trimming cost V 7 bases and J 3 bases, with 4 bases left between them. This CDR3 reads CASTSGNTIYF. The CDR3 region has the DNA TGTGCCAGCACGAGTGGAAACACCATATATTTT.

The CDR3 coding sequence is TGTGCCTGGAGTGTACTGGTCCGAAATTCACCCCTCCACTTT. This codes for CAWSVLVRNSPLHF. The chain recombines TRBV30 with TRBJ1-6, with D uncertain. The CDR3 is 14 residues long. Trimming removed 0 bases from V and 7 bases from J, with 10 bases in between. Germline CDR1 GTSNPN, CDR2 SVGIG (reference sequence).

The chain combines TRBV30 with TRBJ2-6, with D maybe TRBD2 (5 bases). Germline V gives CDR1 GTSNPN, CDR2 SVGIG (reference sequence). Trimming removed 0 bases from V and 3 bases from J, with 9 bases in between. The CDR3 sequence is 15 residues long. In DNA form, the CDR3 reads TGTGCCTGGAGTGTACTAGGCAGTGGGGCCAACGTCCTGACTTTC. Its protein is CAWSVLGSGANVLTF.

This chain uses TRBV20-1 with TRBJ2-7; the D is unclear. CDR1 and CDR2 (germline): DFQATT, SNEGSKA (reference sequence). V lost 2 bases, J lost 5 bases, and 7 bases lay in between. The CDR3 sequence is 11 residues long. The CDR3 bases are TGCAGTGCTAGACAAAAAAACGAGCAGTACTTC. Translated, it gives CSARQKNEQYF.

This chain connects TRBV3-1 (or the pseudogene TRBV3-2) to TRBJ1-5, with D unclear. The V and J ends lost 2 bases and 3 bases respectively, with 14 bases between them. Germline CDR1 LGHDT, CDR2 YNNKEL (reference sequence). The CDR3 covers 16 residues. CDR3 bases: TGTGCCAGCAGCCAAAAAGAGAGGGAGATCAATCAGCCCCAGCATTTT. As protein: CASSQKEREINQPQHF.

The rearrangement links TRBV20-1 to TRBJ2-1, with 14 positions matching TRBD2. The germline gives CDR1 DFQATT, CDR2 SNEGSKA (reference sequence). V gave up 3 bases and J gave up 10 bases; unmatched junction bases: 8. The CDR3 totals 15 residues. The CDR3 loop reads CSASYSGTSGSEQFF. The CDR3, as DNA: TGCAGTGCTAGTTACAGCGGGACTAGCGGGAGCGAGCAGTTCTTC.

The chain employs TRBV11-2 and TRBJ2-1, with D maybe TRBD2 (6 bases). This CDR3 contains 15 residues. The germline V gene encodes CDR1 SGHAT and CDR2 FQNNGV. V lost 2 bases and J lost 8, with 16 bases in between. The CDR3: CASSLRRGRWDEQFF. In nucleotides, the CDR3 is TGTGCCAGCAGCTTACGGCGAGGGAGGTGGGATGAGCAGTTCTTC.

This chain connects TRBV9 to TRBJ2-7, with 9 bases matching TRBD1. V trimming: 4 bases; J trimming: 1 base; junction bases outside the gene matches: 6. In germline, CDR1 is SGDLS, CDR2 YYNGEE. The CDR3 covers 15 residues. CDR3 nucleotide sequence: TGTGCCAGCAGCCTCGGGACAGGGATTTCCTACGAGCAGTACTTC. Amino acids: CASSLGTGISYEQYF.